This TCR beta chain was profiled in a study of regulatory T cells in long-lasting Graves disease. The time point: newly diagnosed GD, antithyroid drugs for less than 3 months. The TCR library was prepared using RNA isolated from PBMCs. Researchers made TCR beta libraries by using iRepertoire HTBI primers and running Arm-PCR on CDR3 regions. One entry per CDR3 protein, called by TCRdb with MiXCR from the multiplex PCR reads. The sample yields 440,000 or so distinct CDR3 sequences, 16% seen once. Germline values: CDR1 MDHEN, CDR2 SYDVKM. There are 12 residues in the CDR3. J gave up 7 bases and V 5 bases, and 2 bases lay outside the gene matches. This clonotype came up many times. Another study also made use of these data, one on T cells in Graves' hyperthyroidism and ophthalmopathy. As that study records: Appearing also in blood were most of the thyroid clonotypes expanded above 0.001.

This TCR came from a woman under 40 with Graves disease. This sample comprised peripheral blood mononuclear cells (PBMCs), obtained at new diagnosis, from a patient treated with antithyroid drugs. The genes are TRBV28 and TRBJ2-1; 7 positions agree with TRBD2. The CDR3 DNA reads TGTGCCAGCAGTAACGGGGGGAATGAGCAGTTCTTC. Its translation: CASSNGGNEQFF.